The 12 T cell receptor beta chains below all came from one sample that was sequenced in a study of cytomegalovirus exposure and HLA in healthy donors. PCR employed 60 Vbeta and 13 Jbeta primers. Produced via immunoSEQ multiplex PCR; TCRdb's table is partial and in-frame only. The data contain about 170,000 clones, about 85% of them seen just once; the ten biggest clones take up approximately 4.1%. Input material: PBMCs. All receptors derive from a woman between 45 and 65 years old in good health and CMV-seropositive.

This clone was seen more than once but under ten times. Here the CDR3 DNA reads TGTGCCAGCAGCCCGGATAGCGGCAGTTCTGGGACCCAGTACTTC. Its translation is CASSPDSGSSGTQYF. The chain carries TRBV2 and TRBJ2-5; maybe TRBD2 (6 bases). V was pared by 6 bases and J by 7 bases, with 21 bases between. This CDR3 region has 15 residues. CDR1 is SNHLY and CDR2 is FYNNEI in the germline V gene.

Worth noting for this clone: Its ends do not fully match the called genes, so a read error is possible. The CDR3 region has the DNA TGTGCCAGCAGTATACTAGCGGGGGTGGTACACACAAATACGCAGTATTTT. Translated, it gives CASSILAGVVHTNTQYF. The chain recombines TRBV7-8 with TRBJ2-3, with 11 bases that match TRBD2. Germline-derived CDR1 and CDR2 are SGHVS and FQNEAQ. This CDR3 is built from 17 residues.

This clone has only a few counts. The chain links TRBV6-1 to TRBJ1-1, with 7 bases aligning to TRBD1. Germline V gene lookup returns CDR1 MNHNS and CDR2 SASEGT. The CDR3 runs to 14 residues. The V segment lost 6 bases and the J segment 6 bases; nucleotides outside the gene matches: 10. The CDR3 bases are TGTGCCAGCAGCGCGCCGGGACAGCCAGCTGAAGCTTTCTTT. This translates into CASSAPGQPAEAFF.

The genes are TRBV6-1 and TRBJ1-1; D remains ambiguous. Germline V gives CDR1 MNHNS, CDR2 SASEGT. Between the trimmed V and J ends, which lost 6 bases and 5 bases, there was a span of 13 bases. CDR3 length: 13 residues. CDR3 sequence reads: CASSRYRGTEAFF. The CDR3 bases are TGTGCCAGCAGCAGATACAGAGGGACTGAAGCTTTCTTT.

This chain's CDR3 is CASSLESSGSVDEQYF. The CDR3 DNA sequence: TGTGCCAGCAGCTTAGAATCTAGCGGGAGTGTCGACGAGCAGTACTTC. The chain couples TRBV7-8 to TRBJ2-7; 10 bases map to TRBD2. From germline, CDR1 is SGHVS and CDR2 FQNEAQ. V trimming: 1 base; J trimming: 5 bases; junction bases outside the gene matches: 8. The length of the CDR3 is 16 residues.

This clone was counted between two and nine times. This sequence joins TRBV7-8 and TRBJ1-1; perhaps TRBD1 as D (5 bases). The CDR3 covers 13 residues. Germline V gene sequence: CDR1 SGHVS, CDR2 FQNEAQ. Trimming shortened V by 1 base and J by 6 bases, and 9 bases separated the two germline ends. CDR3 sequence reads: CASSLDRGAEAFF. CDR3 nucleotide sequence: TGTGCCAGCAGCTTAGACCGGGGGGCTGAAGCTTTCTTT.

The sample holds a few counts of this clone. V and J are TRBV5-1 and TRBJ2-1; 9 positions match TRBD2. The length of the CDR3 is 14 residues. Germline V gene sequence: CDR1 SGHRS, CDR2 YFSETQ. J was trimmed by 9 bases and V by 8 bases; bases with no gene match: 12. Here the CDR3 reads CASSLAGSLSEQFF. The DNA for the CDR3 is TGCGCCAGTTCCCTAGCGGGGAGTTTGAGTGAGCAGTTCTTC.

This rearrangement joins TRBV19 to TRBJ2-7; 7 positions match TRBD2. The CDR3 extends over 17 amino acids. Germline values: CDR1 LNHDA, CDR2 SQIVND (reference sequence). J gave up 2 bases and V 3 bases, and 13 bases lay outside the gene matches. DNA of the CDR3: TGTGCCAGTAGTATCCCCCCTACCCGGGGGGAGCCCTACGAGCAGTACTTC. Translation: CASSIPPTRGEPYEQYF.

The chain joins TRBV7-4 to TRBJ1-1; D remains ambiguous. The CDR3 length is 13 residues. Germline V gene lookup returns CDR1 SGHVT and CDR2 SQSDAQ. With 1 base removed from V and 4 bases from J, the gap between germline ends came to 7 bases. The CDR3 DNA follows: TGTGCCAGCAGCTTAGGGGAGGGCACTGAAGCTTTCTTT. Amino acids: CASSLGEGTEAFF.

The chain carries TRBV5-1 and TRBJ2-6; TRBD1 matches 9 bases. CDR3 length equals 18 residues. Germline assignment: CDR1 SGHRS and CDR2 YFSETQ. J was trimmed by 0 bases and V by 5 bases; bases with no gene match: 9. The CDR3 protein is CASRPPGQGSSGANVLTF. CDR3 nucleotides: TGCGCCAGCAGACCCCCCGGACAGGGGTCCTCTGGGGCCAACGTCCTGACTTTC.

V and J are TRBV29-1 and TRBJ2-2; 10 positions match TRBD1. Trimming at V came to 6 bases and at J to 5 bases, leaving 6 bases not matched to a gene. Germline values: CDR1 SQVTM, CDR2 ANQGSEA. The CDR3 runs to 14 residues. This chain's CDR3 is CSVGQGLRTGELFF. In DNA form, the CDR3 reads TGCAGCGTGGGACAGGGGTTGCGTACCGGGGAGCTGTTTTTT.

This clone was detected only once. The chain uses TRBV5-4 and TRBJ2-1; 8 bases are shared with TRBD2. After removal of 0 bases from V and 5 bases from J, the junction contained 4 bases not matched to a gene. This CDR3 region has 15 residues. From germline, CDR1 is SGHNT and CDR2 YYREEE (reference sequence). CDR3 nucleotide sequence: TGTGCCAGCAGCTTGGGGACCGGGAGGGACAATGAGCAGTTCTTC. Encoded protein: CASSLGTGRDNEQFF.